These 5 T cell receptor beta chains were sequenced from one sample in a study of blood T cell repertoires in COVID-19. The repertoire was sequenced with immunoSEQ multiplex PCR; TCRdb's copy has only in-frame clones and lacks some. The table records around 250,000 clones, 75% to 90% of them present only once. Source material: peripheral blood. The receptors were gathered from a woman between 25 and 40 years old with active or convalescent COVID-19.

The gene calls are TRBV18 and TRBJ2-1; possible D gene TRBD1, 6 bases. V lost 3 bases and J 5 bases, leaving 11 bases between the germline ends. Per the germline V gene, CDR1 is KGHSH and CDR2 is LQKENI. The CDR3 is 14 residues long. CDR3 in DNA: TGTGCCAGCTCACCTAGGACAGCCAACAATGAGCAGTTCTTC. Protein sequence: CASSPRTANNEQFF.

This clone was seen only a few times. The chain joins TRBV18 to TRBJ1-1; TRBD1 agrees at 8 bases. The germline V gene has CDR1 KGHSH and CDR2 LQKENI. The trim removed 3 bases at V and 5 bases at J, leaving 5 bases unmatched. The CDR3 has 14 amino acids. The CDR3 loop reads CASSPTRDRTEAFF. As DNA, the CDR3 is TGTGCCAGCTCACCCACCAGGGACAGGACTGAAGCTTTCTTT.

This rearrangement joins TRBV6-4 to TRBJ2-3, with 8 bases that match TRBD2. CDR1 MRHNA and CDR2 SNTAGT come from the germline V gene. V shed 3 bases and J 4 bases; nucleotides not matched to a gene: 6. The CDR3 sequence is 15 residues long. For the CDR3, the DNA is TGTGCCAGCAGTGAGGGTTCGGGGGGGTCAGATACGCAGTATTTT. Protein product: CASSEGSGGSDTQYF.

The chain is built from TRBV5-6 and TRBJ2-7, with 8 bases that match TRBD1. Germline V lookup: CDR1 SGHDT, CDR2 YYEEEE. The CDR3 runs to 15 residues. J gave up 4 bases and V 3 bases, and 9 bases lay outside the gene matches. The CDR3 DNA reads TGTGCCAGCAGCTGGGGCCGGACAGGGCCATACGAGCAGTACTTC. Translated, it gives CASSWGRTGPYEQYF.

V gene TRBV6-5 combines with J gene TRBJ2-7; TRBD2 matches at 10 bases. V dropped 7 bases and J dropped 7; count of bases not matched to a gene: 13. Germline values: CDR1 MNHEY, CDR2 SVGAGI. The CDR3 loop spans 15 amino acids. The CDR3 loop reads CASTSTGTSVGEQYF. CDR3 bases: TGTGCCAGCACATCAACCGGGACTAGCGTGGGAGAGCAGTACTTC.